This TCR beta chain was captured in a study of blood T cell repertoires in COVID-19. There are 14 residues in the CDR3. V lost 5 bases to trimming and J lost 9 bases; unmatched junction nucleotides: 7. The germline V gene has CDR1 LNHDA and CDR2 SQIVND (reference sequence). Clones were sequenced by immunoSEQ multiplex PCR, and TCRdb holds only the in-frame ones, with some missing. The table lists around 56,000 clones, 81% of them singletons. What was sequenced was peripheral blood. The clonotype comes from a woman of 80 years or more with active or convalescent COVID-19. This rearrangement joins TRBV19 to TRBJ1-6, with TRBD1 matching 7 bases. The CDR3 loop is CASSAVGGSSPLHF. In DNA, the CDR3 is TGTGCCAGTAGTGCCGTAGGGGGCAGTTCACCCCTCCACTTT.